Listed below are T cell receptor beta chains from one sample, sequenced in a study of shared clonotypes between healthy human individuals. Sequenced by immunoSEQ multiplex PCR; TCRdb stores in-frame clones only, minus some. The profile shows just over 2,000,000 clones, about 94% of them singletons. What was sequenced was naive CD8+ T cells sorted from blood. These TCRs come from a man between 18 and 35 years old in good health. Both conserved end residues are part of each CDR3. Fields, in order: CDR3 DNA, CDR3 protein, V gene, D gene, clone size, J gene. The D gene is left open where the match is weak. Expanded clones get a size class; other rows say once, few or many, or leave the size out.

TGTGCCAGCAGTTACGCACAGGGGGCGGGCGAGCAGTACTTC,CASSYAQGAGEQYF,TRBV6-5,TRBD1,once,TRBJ2-7
TGTGCCAGCAGCTCGGGACTGGTCTACGAGCAGTACTTC,CASSSGLVYEQYF,TRBV5-6,.,.,TRBJ2-7
TGTGCCAGTAGTATTGGGGGGTTCTCTGGAAACACCATATATTTT,CASSIGGFSGNTIYF,TRBV19,.,.,TRBJ1-3
TGTGCCAGCAGGTACCCGGGACAGGGGAATTCACCCCTCCACTTT,CASRYPGQGNSPLHF,TRBV2,TRBD1,.,TRBJ1-6
TGTGCCAGCAGCTACATAGGGGGAGGTAACGAGCAGTACTTC,CASSYIGGGNEQYF,TRBV5-6,.,.,TRBJ2-7
TGTGCCAGCCTAAACCCGGGACAGTTCACAGATACGCAGTATTTT,CASLNPGQFTDTQYF,TRBV2,TRBD1,.,TRBJ2-3
TGTGCCAGCACAGACCTAGACACTGAAGCTTTCTTT,CASTDLDTEAFF,TRBV28,.,.,TRBJ1-1
TGTGCCAGCAGCCTAGCGGGAGGCACAGATACGCAGTATTTT,CASSLAGGTDTQYF,TRBV7-6,TRBD2,.,TRBJ2-3
TGTGCCACCAGCAGGTTGCGGGAGCAAACAGATACGCAGTATTTT,CATSRLREQTDTQYF,TRBV15,TRBD2,.,TRBJ2-3
TGTGCCAGCAGCTTGTCACAGGGCATCTATAATTCACCCCTCCACTTT,CASSLSQGIYNSPLHF,TRBV5-6,.,.,TRBJ1-6
TGTGCCAGCAGCGGGGACTCAATTGGTGAGCAGTACTTC,CASSGDSIGEQYF,TRBV7-9,.,.,TRBJ2-7
TGTGCCAGCAGTCCCCTGGGGTACCAAGAGACCCAGTACTTC,CASSPLGYQETQYF,TRBV28,.,.,TRBJ2-5
TGTGCCAGCAGAGAGGACAGGGATACTGAAGCTTTCTTT,CASREDRDTEAFF,TRBV6-6,TRBD1,.,TRBJ1-1
TGTGCCAGCAGCCCCACCTCGGCCTACGAGCAGTACTTC,CASSPTSAYEQYF,TRBV7-9,.,.,TRBJ2-7
TGTGCCAGCAGTGAACTCTTGATATCAGGGGGCGTTAACGAGCAGTACTTC,CASSELLISGGVNEQYF,TRBV6-1,TRBD1,.,TRBJ2-7
TGTGCCAGCAGTTTCTCTAGCGGGGTAAACAATGAGCAGTTCTTC,CASSFSSGVNNEQFF,TRBV27,TRBD2,.,TRBJ2-1
TGTGCCAGCAGTTTTCAGGCTGCTTACGAGCAGTACTTC,CASSFQAAYEQYF,TRBV27,.,.,TRBJ2-7